Below, 15 T cell receptor beta chains from the same sample are listed, as sequenced in a study of beta chain features in type 1 diabetes. Findings and limits, study-wide: When Type 1 diabetes patients were examined, their TCRB CDR3s proved moderately but significantly shorter in all four CD4+ subsets.

Antigens for these TCRs are unknown. Expressed TCRB transcripts were sequenced after all isolated RNA was converted to cDNA. TCRdb's copy holds only in-frame clones and misses some; the assay was immunoSEQ multiplex PCR. The repertoire has about 44,000 clones, around 70% of them found once; the top ten carry approximately 2.3%. Sequencing was performed on Tregs from blood. These receptors originate from a woman between 18 and 29 years old with type 1 diabetes.

The J gene is TRBJ2-2, the V gene TRBV30; TRBD2 matches 7 bases. This CDR3 contains 16 residues. V gave up 4 bases and J gave up 7 bases; unmatched junction bases: 15. CDR1 GTSNPN and CDR2 SVGIG come from the germline V gene (reference sequence). The CDR3 loop reads CAWIRSGRVRDGELFF. For the CDR3, the DNA is TGTGCCTGGATTCGATCGGGGAGGGTTCGCGACGGGGAGCTGTTTTTT.

The chain couples TRBV7-2 to TRBJ2-1; possible D gene TRBD2, 6 bases. Germline values: CDR1 SGHTA, CDR2 FQGNSA. The CDR3 consists of 15 residues. Trimming left V 1 base short and J 7 bases short, with 14 bases between. As DNA, the CDR3 is TGTGCCAGCAGCTTAGTCCCCCTAGGGAGGAATGAGCAGTTCTTC. As protein: CASSLVPLGRNEQFF.

The J gene is TRBJ2-7, the V gene TRBV29-1; possible D gene TRBD1, 6 bases. There are 12 residues in the CDR3. Germline V gene sequence: CDR1 SQVTM, CDR2 ANQGSEA. V dropped 7 bases and J dropped 2 bases, with 12 bases sitting between them. This CDR3 is CSALQGTYEQYF. The CDR3 DNA sequence: TGCAGCGCTCTACAGGGAACCTACGAGCAGTACTTC.

The chain employs TRBV16 and TRBJ1-5; no clear D gene. The CDR3 has 15 residues. Germline loops: CDR1 KGHSY, CDR2 FQNENV. V lost 2 bases, J lost 3 bases, and 11 bases lay in between. CDR3 sequence (DNA): TGTGCCAGCAGCCAAGACAAACCCCACAATCAGCCCCAGCATTTT. Residues: CASSQDKPHNQPQHF.

This chain links TRBV25-1 with TRBJ2-3; 8 positions match TRBD2. This CDR3 spans 16 amino acids. Trimming at V came to 1 base and at J to 0 bases, leaving 3 bases not matched to a gene. Germline V gene data show CDR1 as MGHDK and CDR2 as SYGVNS. CDR3 coding DNA: TGTGCCAGCAGTGAATTATCTAGCGGGAGCACAGATACGCAGTATTTT. Translating it yields CASSELSSGSTDTQYF. Combining the CDR3 with reference TRBV25-1 and TRBJ2-3 gives the whole variable domain EADIYQTPRYLVIGTGKKITLECSQTMGHDKMYWYQQDPGMELHLIHYSYGVNSTEKGDLSSESTVSRIRTEHFPLTLESARPSHTSQYLCASSELSSGSTDTQYFGPGTRLTVL.

This clone was counted only a few times. The V and J genes are TRBV29-1 and TRBJ2-7; weak D call: TRBD1 (5 bases). There are 12 residues in the CDR3. Trimming took off 8 bases at V and 0 bases at J, with 11 bases between the two ends. Germline CDR1 reads SQVTM; CDR2 reads ANQGSEA. The CDR3 bases are TGCAGCATAAGACAGAGCTCCTACGAGCAGTACTTC. It yields the protein CSIRQSSYEQYF.

This clone occurred a few times. The chain couples TRBV7-9 to TRBJ2-7; D call uncertain. This CDR3 spans 13 amino acids. V was trimmed by 5 bases and J by 2 bases, leaving 10 bases between them. Per the germline V gene, CDR1 is SEHNR and CDR2 is FQNEAQ (reference sequence). The CDR3 protein is CASSVDVAYEQYF. The CDR3 DNA follows: TGTGCCAGCAGCGTAGACGTAGCCTACGAGCAGTACTTC.

The chain couples TRBV12-5 to TRBJ1-2; D unclear. CDR1 and CDR2 (germline): LGHNT, FRNRAP. V shed 1 base and J shed 1 base, with 10 bases lying between them. The CDR3 runs to 15 residues. The CDR3 bases are TGTGCTAGTGGTTTGGCACATCCTTATAACTATGGCTACACCTTC. This sequence encodes CASGLAHPYNYGYTF.

CDR3 DNA: TGTGCCAGCAAGACAGGGCGGAGGGGTGGCTACACCTTC. As protein: CASKTGRRGGYTF. The chain is built from TRBV27 and TRBJ1-2; 7 nucleotides match TRBD1. This CDR3 is 13 amino acids long. The V gene end was trimmed by 7 bases and the J gene end by 7 bases; junction bases not matched to a gene: 9. The germline gives CDR1 MNHEY, CDR2 SMNVEV (reference sequence).

This chain uses TRBV7-2 with TRBJ2-2, with TRBD1 matching over 9 bases. In germline, CDR1 is SGHTA, CDR2 FQGNSA. This CDR3 has 15 amino acids. The J segment lost 10 bases and the V segment lost 7 bases, leaving 13 bases of the junction unmatched. CDR3 DNA sequence: TGTGCCAGCAACCTACCCGGAGGGGACAGGGAGGAGCTGTTTTTT. The encoded protein is CASNLPGGDREELFF.

This clone was recorded only once. The same CDR3 also results from other DNA sequences found in this sample. In DNA, the CDR3 is TGTGCCAGCAGTGGGTGGTGGACCAGCGGGAATAACAGGTTTAGGTCCTCCTACAATGAGCAGTTCTTC. Translating it yields CASSGWWTSGNNRFRSSYNEQFF. V gene TRBV2 combines with J gene TRBJ2-1; the match to TRBD2 covers 7 bases. The CDR3 consists of 23 residues. Germline values: CDR1 SNHLY, CDR2 FYNNEI. With 4 bases clipped from V and 0 bases from J, the junction kept 27 bases outside the gene matches.

This sequence joins TRBV28 and TRBJ1-2; D remains ambiguous. CDR1 is MDHEN and CDR2 is SYDVKM in the germline V gene. CDR3 length: 13 amino acids. V dropped 7 bases and J dropped 1 base, with 10 bases sitting between them. CDR3 bases: TGTGCCAGCACCGCCGGGGATAACTATGGCTACACCTTC. It encodes CASTAGDNYGYTF.

The J gene is TRBJ2-7, the V gene TRBV6-1; TRBD2 might be the D (6 bases). The V end lost 6 bases, the J end lost 5 bases, and 20 bases lay between the germline ends. The CDR3 runs to 15 residues. Germline V gives CDR1 MNHNS, CDR2 SASEGT. CDR3 sequence (DNA): TGTGCCAGCAGAAGGGTGGGGGGAGGATCTGACGAGCAGTACTTC. This gives the protein CASRRVGGGSDEQYF.

The rearrangement links TRBV15 to TRBJ2-7; TRBD1 might be the D (5 bases). CDR1 and CDR2 (germline): LNHNV, YYDKDF (reference sequence). CDR3 length: 14 residues. V lost 3 bases to trimming and J lost 6 bases, with 15 bases between them. CDR3 sequence (DNA): TGTGCCACCAGCAGCGGAATCAGTGGGGCCGAGCAGTACTTC. It is translated as CATSSGISGAEQYF.

The chain employs TRBV19 and TRBJ2-7; a weak D match, TRBD1 (6 bases). V lost 3 bases to trimming and J lost 3 bases, with 12 bases between them. Germline V gene data show CDR1 as LNHDA and CDR2 as SQIVND (reference sequence). This CDR3 has 14 residues. CDR3 nucleotide sequence: TGTGCCAGTAGTATTAAGGGCAGGGGCTACGAGCAGTACTTC. Translated: CASSIKGRGYEQYF.